This T cell receptor (beta chain) was documented in a study of blood T cell repertoires in COVID-19 (dated by TCRdb to the early 2020s). As for the study more broadly: Samples from collaborators originated in the United States, Italy and Spain and spanned both the acute and convalescent phases of COVID-19. The prospective study material was composed of cDNA or gDNA derived from T cells, B-cell-depleted T cells, or PBMCs. Subjects who had been exposed to COVID-19, were actively infected with it, or had recovered from it provided the deeply sampled blood TCRbeta repertoires that made up the dataset. The samples were drawn from the first 160 participants of the ongoing ImmuneRACE study and from 950 to 1,500 subjects provided by 6 global collaborators. Where available, HLA class I and class II types were obtained from metadata supplied by the sample provider rather than from assay-based typing. A de-identified subject ID, COVID-19 status, age in years and sex were almost always included in the sample metadata. The repertoires were released in a freely available public database intended as a resource for research on the immune response to SARS-CoV-2.

TCRbeta CDR3 regions were amplified from genomic DNA using the immunoSEQ Assay, a bias-controlled multiplex PCR. The authors processed their data as follows. The number of nucleated cells in each sample was estimated by amplification of reference gene primers within the assay. To quantify the absolute abundance of each unique TCRbeta CDR3 rearrangement, sequence reads were collapsed and filtered. Productive Simpson clonality was computed per sample as the square root of Simpson's diversity index over productive rearrangements. In its TCRdb copy, this immuneACCESS table keeps in-frame sequences only and misses some clones. Where compared with another copy, unresolved V genes explain less than half of these, and the others have no known cause. D and trimming come from the DNA, and the V and J calls and clone size come from that table. This sample has 200,000 or so clones in its table, and 88% of those were observed once. 3% to 4% of the sample is in the top ten clones.

Notes on this clone: This clone's antigen is unknown. Qualities for individual bases were not recorded, and no much larger clone is one base off.

Participants in the prospective study were aged about 18 to 90 years, lived in more than 20 United States geographic areas, and enrolled through a virtual design. In the prospective study, cohorts were assigned on the basis of participant-reported clinical history obtained from a screening survey and a study questionnaire. Exposed participants had been in contact, within 2 weeks of entering the study, with a person who had a PCR-confirmed or clinician-diagnosed case of COVID-19. In the prospective study, mobile phlebotomists collected whole blood, serum and a nasopharyngeal or oropharyngeal swab from each participant. Additional blood draws and questionnaires over an approximately 2-month period could optionally be provided by prospective study participants. Prospective study blood samples were shipped either frozen or at room temperature before DNA extraction. General conclusions and limits of the study: How much clinical and demographic metadata was included differed by source and by participant, and the metadata was provided uncurated.

The specimen was PBMCs or T cells enriched from blood (not recorded which). The TCR was taken from a woman aged 25-40 years who had been exposed to COVID-19.

At the DNA level, the sequence is TGTGCCAGCAGTGACCAGACAGGGGGCTGGGGCTACACCTTC. It encodes CASSDQTGGWGYTF. This chain joins TRBV25-1 to TRBJ1-2; 10 central bases correspond to TRBD1. There are 14 amino acids in the CDR3, from cysteine to phenylalanine inclusive. Only the CDR3 DNA is retained, 42 bases long and in frame from the first base. Unmatched junction bases come to 6, with V trimmed by 3 bases and J by 8 bases. CDR1 and CDR2 are drawn from the germline V gene: MGHDK, SYGVNS.